This T cell receptor (beta chain) was captured by sequencing in a study of spatial heterogeneity in lung cancer. Background on the study: PBMC samples from follow-up, when available, were sequenced at a median of approximately 24 months post-resection. More beta-chain than alpha-chain sequences were consistently detected. Raw-read counts averaged over ten per unique TCR and UMI combination.

One entry per CDR3 protein results from TCRdb running MiXCR on the 5' RACE reads. Of roughly 34,000 distinct CDR3 sequences in the sample, more than 6.5% were seen once. This sample's time point: blood at routine non-recurrence follow-up after resection. Material for sequencing was whole RNA from tumor, nontumor lung or frozen PBMC, left unsorted. The source was PBMCs, collected at follow-up. The TCR comes from a male donor with early-stage non-small cell lung cancer.

This chain's CDR3 is CASSLGEAIVTDTQYF. In DNA form, the CDR3 reads TGTGCCAGCAGCTTAGGGGAGGCAATTGTCACAGATACGCAGTATTTT. The chain joins TRBV7-6 to TRBJ2-3, with D maybe TRBD2 (6 bases). Trimming removed 1 base from V and 2 bases from J, with 13 bases in between. The germline gives CDR1 SGHVS, CDR2 FNYEAQ. The CDR3 runs 16 residues.